In this sample, the clone carrying this T cell receptor (beta chain) turned up a few times. Researchers prepared the TCRbeta library using unique molecular identifiers, the study reports. TCRdb reanalysed the PCR reads using MiXCR and keeps one entry per CDR3 protein. The data show around 420,000 distinct CDR3 sequences, 15% to 20% seen once. This sample was taken from a study of T-cell reconstitution after alpha-beta-depleted transplantation in children. The CDR3 totals 13 residues. V dropped 3 bases and J dropped 5 bases, with 8 bases sitting between them. This rearrangement joins TRBV12-3 or TRBV12-4 to TRBJ1-5; D ambiguous. The sample consisted of PBMCs, mostly from graft donor cells, taken 360 days after TCRalphabeta/CD19-depleted stem cell transplant. The clonotype originates from a boy under three years old who had a stem cell transplant for Wiskott-Aldrich syndrome, so the T cells may come from the graft donor. CDR3 residues: CASSLIGHQPQHF. Written as DNA, the CDR3 is TGTGCCAGCAGTTTGATTGGGCATCAGCCCCAGCATTTT.